Included here is one T cell receptor beta chain sequence, with context. The antigen is undetermined. The whole isolated RNA underwent reverse transcription, so sequencing captured expressed TCRB transcripts. Each sample of naive, central memory or regulatory T cells had, on average, about 3.57 million reads. Clones were sequenced by immunoSEQ multiplex PCR, and TCRdb holds only the in-frame ones, with some missing. The sample shows about 660,000 clones, around an eighth of them seen only once. This sample is drawn from a study of beta chain features in type 1 diabetes. Study findings and constraints: Although PCR might favor shorter templates, it would do so equally in patients and controls. When VDJ junctions were examined, type 1 diabetes patients showed fewer insertions and more deletions. Significant though moderate, a shortening of TCRB CDR3s appeared in all four CD4+ subsets of Type 1 diabetes patients.

Sorted CD4+ subsets: naive, central memory, regulatory, stem cell-like memory (CD45RO/CCR7/CD25/CD127/CD95/CD27 panel). Sequencing was carried out using naive CD4+ T cells from blood. The receptor's source is a young man with type 1 diabetes.

The CDR3 DNA reads TGTGCCAGCTCGCCCGACGGAAGTAACTATGGCTACACCTTC. The encoded protein is CASSPDGSNYGYTF. The rearrangement links TRBV18 to TRBJ1-2; D unclear. The CDR3 loop spans 14 amino acids. V gave up 6 bases and J gave up 1 base, with 12 bases separating them. Looked up from germline, CDR1 is KGHSH and CDR2 is LQKENI.